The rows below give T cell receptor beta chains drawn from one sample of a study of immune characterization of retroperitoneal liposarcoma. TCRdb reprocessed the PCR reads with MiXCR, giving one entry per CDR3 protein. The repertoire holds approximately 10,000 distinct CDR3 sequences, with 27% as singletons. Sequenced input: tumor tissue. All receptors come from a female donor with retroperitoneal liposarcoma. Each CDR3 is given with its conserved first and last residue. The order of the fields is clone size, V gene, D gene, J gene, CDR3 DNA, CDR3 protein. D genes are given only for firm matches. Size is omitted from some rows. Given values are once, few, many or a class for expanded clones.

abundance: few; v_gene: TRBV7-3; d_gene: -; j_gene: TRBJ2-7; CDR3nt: TGTGCCAGCAGCCCCCCCGGGGAAGGCGCCCCAAGGGATGAGCAGTACTTC; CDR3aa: CASSPPGEGAPRDEQYF
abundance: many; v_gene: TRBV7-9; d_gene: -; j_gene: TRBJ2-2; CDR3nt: TGTGCCACCGACCCACGGAGATCGGACACCGGGGAGCTGTTTTTT; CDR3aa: CATDPRRSDTGELFF
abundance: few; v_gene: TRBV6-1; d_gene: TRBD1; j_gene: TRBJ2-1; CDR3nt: TGTGCCAGCAGTTATGGGGGACAGACAAACATTCAGTTCTTC; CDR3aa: CASSYGGQTNIQFF
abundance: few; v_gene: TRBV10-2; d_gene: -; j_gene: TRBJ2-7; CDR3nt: TGCGCCAGCAGGGCTGGGAGGTCGGGCTACGAGCAGTACTTC; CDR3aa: CASRAGRSGYEQYF
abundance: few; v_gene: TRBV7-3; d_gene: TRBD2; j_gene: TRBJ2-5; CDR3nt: TGTGCCAGCAGCTTATTTAGCGGGGACTACAATGAGCAGTACTTC; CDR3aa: CASSLFSGDYNEQYF
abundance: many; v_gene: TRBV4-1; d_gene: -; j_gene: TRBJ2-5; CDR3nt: TGCGCCAGCAGCCAGGAAGCGGTGGGAGAGACCCAGTACTTC; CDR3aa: CASSQEAVGETQYF
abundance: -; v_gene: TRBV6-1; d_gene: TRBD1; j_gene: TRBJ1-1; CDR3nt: TGTGCCAGCAGTCCTGGGACAGTGAACACTGAAGCTTTCTTT; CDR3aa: CASSPGTVNTEAFF
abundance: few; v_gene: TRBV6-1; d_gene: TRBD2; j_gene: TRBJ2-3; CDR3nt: TGTGCCAGCAGTGGAATCGGGACTAGCGGATTGATAACAGATACGCAGTATTTT; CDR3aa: CASSGIGTSGLITDTQYF
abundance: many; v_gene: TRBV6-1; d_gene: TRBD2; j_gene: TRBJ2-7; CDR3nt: TGTGCCAGCATTCCGGGGGGTGCGGTCAATGAGCAGTACTTC; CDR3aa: CASIPGGAVNEQYF
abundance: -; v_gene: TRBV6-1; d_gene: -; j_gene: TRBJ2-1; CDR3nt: TGTGCCAGCAGTGAAGCTGCGCGGGATAACCACGAGCAGTTCTTC; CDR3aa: CASSEAARDNHEQFF
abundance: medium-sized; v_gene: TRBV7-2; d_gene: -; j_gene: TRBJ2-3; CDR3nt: TGTGCCAGCAGCTTAGCAGGAGTAACGCAGTATTTT; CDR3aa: CASSLAGVTQYF
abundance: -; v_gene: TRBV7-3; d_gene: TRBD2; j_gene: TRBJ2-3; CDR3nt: TGTGCCAGCAGCTACCACCCAGCTAGCGGGGGGGTAACTAGCACAGATACGCAGTATTTT; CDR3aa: CASSYHPASGGVTSTDTQYF
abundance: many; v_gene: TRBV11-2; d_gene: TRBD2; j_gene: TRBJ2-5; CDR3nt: TGTGCCAGCAGCTTTGCAGTGCGGGGGGGCCGGGAGACCCAGTACTTC; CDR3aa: CASSFAVRGGRETQYF